The 28 T cell receptor beta chains listed next were all sequenced from one sample in a study of T cell responses to AZD1222 COVID-19 vaccine (dated by TCRdb to about 2021). The time point label corresponds to: baseline before first vaccination. Library preparation used the immunoSEQ multiplex PCR assay. The table comes from immuneACCESS by way of TCRdb, which keeps in-frame sequences with V and J called. Part of the clones is missing from these tables; in studies checked, under half for an unresolved V gene and the rest for unknown reasons. This sample has 140,000 to 150,000 clones in its table, and about 91% of those were observed once. The top ten constitute around 16% of the sample. The sample here was peripheral blood, taken on day 0 of AZD1222 vaccination. These receptors originate from an adult in good health.

The gene calls are TRBV5-4 and TRBJ1-2; 8 bases are a match to TRBD1. The CDR3 runs 13 residues. CDR1 is SGHNT, CDR2 YYREEE, per germline (reference sequence). V was clipped by 4 bases and J by 13 bases; unmatched bases: 12. The CDR3 DNA follows: TGTGCCAGCAGCCCGGACGCGGACAGGGCGTGCACCTTC. Protein: CASSPDADRACTF. The variable domain in full, completed from reference TRBV5-4 and TRBJ1-2, reads ETGVTQSPTHLIKTRGQQVTLRCSSQSGHNTVSWYQQALGQGPQFIFQYYREEENGRGNFPPRFSGLQFPNYSSELNVNALELDDSALYLCASSPDADRACTFGSGTRLTVV.

The V gene is TRBV27, the J gene TRBJ2-2; 10 nucleotides line up with TRBD2. CDR3 length: 17 amino acids. CDR1 and CDR2 (germline): MNHEY, SMNVEV (reference sequence). V lost 5 bases to trimming and J lost 8 bases; unmatched junction nucleotides: 14. This chain's CDR3 is CASSGWGLAYSWGELFF. CDR3 nucleotide sequence: TGTGCCAGCAGTGGCTGGGGACTAGCGTATTCTTGGGGGGAGCTGTTTTTT.

This rearrangement joins TRBV19 to TRBJ2-7; 10 bases are a match to TRBD1. CDR1 and CDR2 from the germline V gene are LNHDA and SQIVND (reference sequence). Trimming removed 7 bases from V and 0 bases from J; junction bases left unmatched: 6. The CDR3 is 15 amino acids. The CDR3 DNA sequence: TGTGCCAGTACGACCCGGACAGGGGGCTCCTACGAGCAGTACTTC. It yields the protein CASTTRTGGSYEQYF.

V is TRBV6-5 and J is TRBJ1-1; D unclear. The CDR3 spans 15 residues. CDR1 and CDR2 (germline): MNHEY, SVGAGI. V was pared by 0 bases and J by 10 bases, with 18 bases between. The CDR3 coding sequence is TGTGCCAGCAGTTACTCGAAGTCCGGGTCCTGGGTAGCTTTCTTT. Protein: CASSYSKSGSWVAFF.

This clone came up a few times. The V and J genes are TRBV9 and TRBJ2-2; D may be TRBD1 (6 bases). Germline loops: CDR1 SGDLS, CDR2 YYNGEE. The CDR3 consists of 15 residues. V gave up 3 bases and J gave up 2 bases, with 11 bases separating them. The CDR3 is CASSESGTNTGELFF. The CDR3 DNA reads as TGTGCCAGCAGCGAGTCCGGGACAAACACCGGGGAGCTGTTTTTT.

V usage is TRBV27 and J usage is TRBJ2-1; tentatively, D is TRBD2 (6 bases). V lost 8 bases and J 7 bases, leaving 21 bases between the germline ends. Germline assignment: CDR1 MNHEY and CDR2 SMNVEV (reference sequence). The CDR3 spans 15 residues. This CDR3 is CASQGLTTLGNEQFF. CDR3 nucleotides: TGTGCCAGCCAGGGACTCACCACCTTAGGGAATGAGCAGTTCTTC.

The V gene is TRBV2, the J gene TRBJ1-5, with 7 bases that match TRBD1. J gave up 6 bases and V 6 bases, and 14 bases lay outside the gene matches. CDR1 and CDR2 (germline): SNHLY, FYNNEI. This CDR3 is 16 amino acids long. This CDR3 reads CASRISLTGYGQPQHF. CDR3 coding DNA: TGTGCCAGCAGGATCTCCCTGACAGGGTATGGTCAGCCCCAGCATTTT. Using reference TRBV2 and TRBJ1-5 for the parts outside the CDR3, the full variable domain is EPEVTQTPSHQVTQMGQEVILRCVPISNHLYFYWYRQILGQKVEFLVSFYNNEISEKSEIFDDQFSVERPDGSNFTLKIRSTKLEDSAMYFCASRISLTGYGQPQHFGDGTRLSIL.

This chain joins TRBV7-5 and TRBJ1-1. TRBV7-5 is classified as a pseudogene. CDR3 length equals 12 residues. This chain's CDR3 is CARSLADTEAFF. The CDR3 DNA reads TGTGCCAGAAGCTTGGCGGACACTGAAGCTTTCTTT.

This chain uses TRBV18 with TRBJ2-7; 10 positions agree with TRBD2. V shed 0 bases, J shed 1 base, and the junction held 3 bases outside the gene matches. Germline V gene data show CDR1 as KGHSH and CDR2 as LQKENI. This CDR3 contains 16 residues. CDR3 sequence: CASSPPYSGGSYEQYF. CDR3 bases: TGTGCCAGCTCACCACCCTATAGCGGGGGGTCCTACGAGCAGTACTTC.

This rearrangement joins TRBV19 to TRBJ1-2; 8 nucleotides match TRBD1. Germline CDR1 is LNHDA and CDR2 is SQIVND (reference sequence). V lost 5 bases to trimming and J lost 3 bases; unmatched junction nucleotides: 8. The CDR3 is made up of 15 amino acids. DNA of the CDR3: TGTGCCAGTAGTTTCGACAGGGGATCGGACTATGGCTACACCTTC. Amino acid sequence: CASSFDRGSDYGYTF. The full variable domain, in which reference TRBV19 and TRBJ1-2 provide the parts outside the CDR3, is DGGITQSPKYLFRKEGQNVTLSCEQNLNHDAMYWYRQDPGQGLRLIYYSQIVNDFQKGDIAEGYSVSREKKESFPLTVTSAQKNPTAFYLCASSFDRGSDYGYTFGSGTRLTVV.

The chain has TRBV3-1 (or the pseudogene TRBV3-2) and TRBJ1-4; no definite D call. The germline CDR1 and CDR2 sequences are LGHDT and YNNKEL (reference sequence). The CDR3 runs 12 residues. The germline V and J ends were trimmed by 0 bases and 8 bases, with 4 bases remaining between them. Written as DNA, the CDR3 is TGTGCCAGCAGCCAAGATTCCGAAAAACTGTTTTTT. It yields the protein CASSQDSEKLFF.

This chain links TRBV7-2 with TRBJ1-2; 12 bases align to TRBD1. There are 16 residues in the CDR3. The junction had 6 bases not matched to a gene; V was cut back by 0 bases and J by 7 bases. Germline V gene data show CDR1 as SGHTA and CDR2 as FQGNSA. The CDR3 spells CASSLAGGTGGGGYTF. DNA for the CDR3: TGTGCCAGCAGCTTAGCGGGGGGGACAGGGGGCGGTGGCTACACCTTC. The full variable domain, with the rest looked up from reference TRBV7-2 and TRBJ1-2, is GAGVSQSPSNKVTEKGKDVELRCDPISGHTALYWYRQSLGQGLEFLIYFQGNSAPDKSGLPSDRFSAERTGGSVSTLTIQRTQQEDSAVYLCASSLAGGTGGGGYTFGSGTRLTVV.

The chain couples TRBV27 to TRBJ2-3; TRBD1 might be the D (5 bases). The CDR3 runs to 16 residues. CDR1 and CDR2 from the germline V gene are MNHEY and SMNVEV (reference sequence). With 4 bases removed from V and 2 bases from J, the gap between germline ends came to 16 bases. CDR3 residues: CASSSTRGWDTDTQYF. For the CDR3, the DNA is TGTGCCAGCAGTTCTACAAGGGGATGGGACACAGATACGCAGTATTTT.

This CDR3 is CAISAKGDGYTIYF. The CDR3 coding sequence is TGTGCCATCAGTGCTAAGGGAGACGGGTACACCATATATTTT. This sequence joins TRBV10-3 and TRBJ1-3, with D uncertain. The CDR3 length is 14 residues. The germline V and J ends were trimmed by 4 bases and 8 bases, with 15 bases remaining between them. The germline V gene has CDR1 ENHRY and CDR2 SYGVKD.

V is TRBV18 and J is TRBJ2-1, with D possibly matching TRBD2 (6 bases). This CDR3 has 18 residues. Per germline, CDR1 KGHSH and CDR2 LQKENI. Trimming shortened V by 0 bases and J by 4 bases, and 19 bases separated the two germline ends. This CDR3 is CASSPPINTGVGYNEQFF. The CDR3 DNA is TGTGCCAGCTCACCACCGATTAATACGGGGGTGGGTTACAATGAGCAGTTCTTC.

With respect to this clone: Other DNA sequences in this specimen translate into the identical CDR3. This CDR3 reads CASSIGTGGNTEAFF. For the CDR3, the DNA is TGTGCCAGTAGTATCGGGACAGGGGGCAACACTGAAGCTTTCTTT. The chain carries TRBV19 and TRBJ1-1; TRBD1 aligns across 12 bases. V shed 3 bases and J 2 bases; nucleotides not matched to a gene: 1. CDR1 and CDR2 from the germline V gene are LNHDA and SQIVND (reference sequence). The CDR3 covers 15 residues.

The rearrangement joins TRBV5-1 to TRBJ2-1, with TRBD2 as a possible D gene (5 bases). CDR1 and CDR2 (germline): SGHRS, YFSETQ. The CDR3 has 14 amino acids. The V end was cut by 2 bases, the J end by 8 bases, with 14 bases between. CDR3 DNA sequence: TGCGCCAGCAGCTTACTAGAACAGTACGATGAGCAGTTCTTC. It yields the protein CASSLLEQYDEQFF.

The genes are TRBV9 and TRBJ1-1, with no clear D. The CDR3 has 14 amino acids. Trimming stripped 2 bases from V and 1 base from J, with 9 bases between. Germline V CDR1 and CDR2: SGDLS, YYNGEE. The CDR3 spells CASSVGNSNTEAFF. The CDR3 nucleotides are TGTGCCAGCAGCGTGGGCAACTCGAACACTGAAGCTTTCTTT.

This sequence joins TRBV21-1 and TRBJ2-5; the table's D call, TRBD2, has no DNA check behind it. TRBV21-1 is a known pseudogene. The CDR3 covers 16 residues. The CDR3 sequence: CASSKGPGTSKETQYF. The CDR3 region has the DNA TGTGCCAGCAGCAAAGGCCCTGGGACTAGCAAAGAGACCCAGTACTTC.

This chain connects TRBV4-1 to TRBJ2-3, with TRBD2 matching 9 bases. The junction had 8 bases not matched to a gene; V was cut back by 0 bases and J by 1 base. The V gene's germline CDR1 is MGHRA and CDR2 YSYEKL. CDR3 size: 18 residues. The CDR3 loop reads CASSQDRGASGGTDTQYF. CDR3 bases: TGCGCCAGCAGCCAAGATCGGGGGGCTAGCGGGGGCACAGATACGCAGTATTTT.

This clone was seen a single time. This chain uses TRBV5-1 with TRBJ2-2; D ambiguous. Germline CDR1 is SGHRS and CDR2 is YFSETQ. Between the trimmed V and J ends, which lost 1 base and 2 bases, there was a span of 12 bases. This CDR3 is 16 amino acids long. For the CDR3, the DNA is TGCGCCAGCAGCTTGTCCACCACCGCTAACACCGGGGAGCTGTTTTTT. This translates into CASSLSTTANTGELFF.

This sequence joins TRBV18 and TRBJ2-5; 8 nucleotides align to TRBD1. Germline V gene lookup returns CDR1 KGHSH and CDR2 LQKENI. J lost 4 bases, V lost 2 bases, and 6 bases had no gene match. The CDR3 has 15 amino acids. Here the CDR3 reads CASSPSGTGLETQYF. The DNA for the CDR3 is TGTGCCAGCTCACCATCGGGGACAGGCTTAGAGACCCAGTACTTC.

The rearrangement joins TRBV5-1 to TRBJ1-2, with a tentative D call TRBD1 (5 bases). The CDR3 extends over 14 amino acids. Between the trimmed V and J ends, which lost 0 bases and 4 bases, there was a span of 10 bases. CDR1 and CDR2 (germline): SGHRS, YFSETQ. As DNA, the CDR3 is TGCGCCAGCAGCTTGGAGGGGAGATTCTATGGCTACACCTTC. The encoded protein is CASSLEGRFYGYTF. The complete variable domain, with remaining parts taken from reference TRBV5-1 and TRBJ1-2, reads KAGVTQTPRYLIKTRGQQVTLSCSPISGHRSVSWYQQTPGQGLQFLFEYFSETQRNKGNFPGRFSGRQFSNSRSEMNVSTLELGDSALYLCASSLEGRFYGYTFGSGTRLTVV.

V and J are TRBV28 and TRBJ1-1; TRBD1 matches at 8 bases. V shed 7 bases and J 1 base; nucleotides not matched to a gene: 8. The CDR3 is made up of 15 amino acids. CDR1 and CDR2 (germline): MDHEN, SYDVKM. CDR3 nucleotides: TGTGCCAGCACCCTATACGGACAGGGGAACACTGAAGCTTTCTTT. This encodes CASTLYGQGNTEAFF.

This rearrangement joins TRBV2 to TRBJ2-7; the D gene could be TRBD1 or TRBD2 (6 bases each). The ends were cut back, 5 bases at V and 4 bases at J, with 15 bases in the middle. The germline V gene has CDR1 SNHLY and CDR2 FYNNEI. The CDR3 is made up of 14 amino acids. The CDR3 bases are TGTGCCAGCAGTCCCAGGGGAGGACGTTACGAGCAGTACTTC. Amino acids: CASSPRGGRYEQYF.

The chain is built from TRBV18 and TRBJ1-1; no definite D call. From germline, CDR1 is KGHSH and CDR2 LQKENI. V lost 1 base to trimming and J lost 1 base, with 19 bases between them. CDR3 length: 18 residues. In nucleotides, the CDR3 is TGTGCCAGCTCACCACTGGAGGGCCCGACATCTAAGAACACTGAAGCTTTCTTT. It specifies CASSPLEGPTSKNTEAFF.

The rearrangement uses TRBV19 and TRBJ2-3; 8 bases agree with TRBD1. CDR3 length: 17 residues. CDR1 LNHDA and CDR2 SQIVND come from the germline V gene (reference sequence). V shed 9 bases, J shed 3 bases, and the junction held 17 bases outside the gene matches. The CDR3 loop reads CASREGRQGRGTDTQYF. CDR3 DNA: TGTGCCAGCAGAGAAGGTCGACAGGGGCGAGGTACAGATACGCAGTATTTT.

The chain carries TRBV5-1 and TRBJ2-2; D ambiguous. Germline lookup yields CDR1 SGHRS and CDR2 YFSETQ. The CDR3 covers 15 residues. With 3 bases removed from V and 6 bases from J, the gap between germline ends came to 15 bases. CDR3 residues: CASSSFSDVAGELFF. The CDR3, as DNA: TGCGCCAGCAGCTCTTTCTCGGACGTCGCCGGGGAGCTGTTTTTT.